The T cell receptor beta chain described here comes from a study of identical twins. TCRdb independently ran MiXCR on the 5' RACE reads; one entry per CDR3 protein. The data show roughly 710,000 distinct CDR3 sequences, with 6.1% seen just once and under 2% held by the top ten. This clonotype appeared many times. The CDR3 runs to 13 residues. V dropped 4 bases and J dropped 4 bases, with 11 bases sitting between them. Looked up from germline, CDR1 is SGHRS and CDR2 is YFSETQ. The V gene is TRBV5-1, the J gene TRBJ1-1; a weak D match, TRBD1 (6 bases). Sequenced input: naive T cells sorted from blood. This sequence was found in a man aged 18 to 29 in good health. This chain's CDR3 is CASSMLGGTEAFF. The CDR3 DNA is TGCGCCAGCAGCATGTTAGGGGGCACTGAAGCTTTCTTT.